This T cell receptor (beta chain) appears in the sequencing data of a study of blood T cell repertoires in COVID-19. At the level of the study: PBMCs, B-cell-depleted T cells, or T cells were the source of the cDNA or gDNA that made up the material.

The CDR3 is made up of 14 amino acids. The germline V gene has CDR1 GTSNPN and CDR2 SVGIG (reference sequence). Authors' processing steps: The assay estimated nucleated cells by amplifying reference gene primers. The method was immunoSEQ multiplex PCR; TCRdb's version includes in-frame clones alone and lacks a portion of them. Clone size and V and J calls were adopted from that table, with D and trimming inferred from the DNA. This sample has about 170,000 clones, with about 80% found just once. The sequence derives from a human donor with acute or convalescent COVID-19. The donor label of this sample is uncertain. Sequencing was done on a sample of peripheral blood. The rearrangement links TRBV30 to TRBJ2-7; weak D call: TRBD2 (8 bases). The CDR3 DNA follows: TGTGGGATCGGGGGGGGACAGTGGTCCTACGAGCAGTACTTC. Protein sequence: CGIGGGQWSYEQYF. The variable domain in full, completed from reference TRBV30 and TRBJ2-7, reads SQTIHQWPATLVQPVGSPLSLECTVEGTSNPNLYWYRQAAGRGLQLLFYSVGIGQISSEVPQNLSASRPQDRQFILSSKKLLLSDSGFYLCGIGGGQWSYEQYFGPGTRLTVT.